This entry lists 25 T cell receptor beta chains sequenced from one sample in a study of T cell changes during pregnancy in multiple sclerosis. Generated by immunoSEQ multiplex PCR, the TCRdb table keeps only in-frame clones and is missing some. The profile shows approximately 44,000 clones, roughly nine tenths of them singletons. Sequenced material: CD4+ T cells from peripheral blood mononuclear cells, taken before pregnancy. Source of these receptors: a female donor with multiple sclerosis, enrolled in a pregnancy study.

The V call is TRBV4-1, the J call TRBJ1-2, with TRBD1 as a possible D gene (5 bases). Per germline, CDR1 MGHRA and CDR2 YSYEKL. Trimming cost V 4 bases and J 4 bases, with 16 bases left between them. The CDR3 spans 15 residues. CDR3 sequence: CASSRGTTTIYGYTF. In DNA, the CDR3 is TGCGCCAGCAGCCGGGGGACTACCACTATCTATGGCTACACCTTC.

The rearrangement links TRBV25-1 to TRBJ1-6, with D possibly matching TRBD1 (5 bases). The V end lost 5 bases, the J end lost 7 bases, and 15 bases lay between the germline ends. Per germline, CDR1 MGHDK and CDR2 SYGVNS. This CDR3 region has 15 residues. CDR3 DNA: TGTGCCAGCAGTTACGGGACTGGGGGAAATTCACCCCTCCACTTT. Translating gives CASSYGTGGNSPLHF.

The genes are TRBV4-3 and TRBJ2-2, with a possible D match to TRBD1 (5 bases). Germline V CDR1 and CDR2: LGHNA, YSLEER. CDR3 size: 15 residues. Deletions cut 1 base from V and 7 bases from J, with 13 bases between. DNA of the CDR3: TGCGCCAGCAGCCAAGGACAGTGGCCCTACGGGGAGCTGTTTTTT. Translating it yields CASSQGQWPYGELFF.

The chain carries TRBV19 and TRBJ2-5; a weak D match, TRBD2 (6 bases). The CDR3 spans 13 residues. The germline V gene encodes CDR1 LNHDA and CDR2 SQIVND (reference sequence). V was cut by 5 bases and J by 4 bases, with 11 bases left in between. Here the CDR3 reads CASSYAEGETQYF. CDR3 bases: TGTGCCAGTAGTTACGCGGAGGGAGAGACCCAGTACTTC.

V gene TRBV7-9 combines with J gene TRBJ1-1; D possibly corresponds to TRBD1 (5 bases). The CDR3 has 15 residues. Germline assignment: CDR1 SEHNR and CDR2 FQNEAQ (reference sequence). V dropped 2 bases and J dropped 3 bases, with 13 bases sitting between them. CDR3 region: CASSLLTGGYTEAFF. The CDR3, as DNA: TGTGCCAGCAGCTTACTTACGGGGGGATACACTGAAGCTTTCTTT.

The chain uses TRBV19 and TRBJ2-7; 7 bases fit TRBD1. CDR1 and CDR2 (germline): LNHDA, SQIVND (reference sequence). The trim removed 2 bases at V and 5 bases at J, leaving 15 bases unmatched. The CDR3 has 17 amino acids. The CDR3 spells CASSIRGGGLTLHEQYF. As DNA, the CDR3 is TGTGCCAGTAGTATAAGAGGGGGCGGGCTAACCCTCCACGAGCAGTACTTC.

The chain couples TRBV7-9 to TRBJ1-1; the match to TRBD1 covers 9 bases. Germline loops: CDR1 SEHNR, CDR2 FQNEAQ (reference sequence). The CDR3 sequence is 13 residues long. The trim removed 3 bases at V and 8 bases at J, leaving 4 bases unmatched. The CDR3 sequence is CASSLAGQGEAFF. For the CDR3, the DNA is TGTGCCAGCAGCTTGGCCGGACAGGGGGAAGCTTTCTTT.

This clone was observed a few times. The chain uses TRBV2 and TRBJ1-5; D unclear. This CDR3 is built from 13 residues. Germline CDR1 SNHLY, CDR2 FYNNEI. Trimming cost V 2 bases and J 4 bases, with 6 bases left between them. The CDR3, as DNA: TGTGCCAGCAGTGAATTCCAAAATCAGCCCCAGCATTTT. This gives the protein CASSEFQNQPQHF. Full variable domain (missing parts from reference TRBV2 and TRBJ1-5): EPEVTQTPSHQVTQMGQEVILRCVPISNHLYFYWYRQILGQKVEFLVSFYNNEISEKSEIFDDQFSVERPDGSNFTLKIRSTKLEDSAMYFCASSEFQNQPQHFGDGTRLSIL.

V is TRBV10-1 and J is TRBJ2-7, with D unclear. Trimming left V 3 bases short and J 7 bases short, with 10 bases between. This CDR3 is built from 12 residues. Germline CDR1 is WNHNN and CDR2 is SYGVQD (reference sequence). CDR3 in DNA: TGCGCCAGCAGTGACCCGGCGACAGAGCAGTACTTC. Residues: CASSDPATEQYF.

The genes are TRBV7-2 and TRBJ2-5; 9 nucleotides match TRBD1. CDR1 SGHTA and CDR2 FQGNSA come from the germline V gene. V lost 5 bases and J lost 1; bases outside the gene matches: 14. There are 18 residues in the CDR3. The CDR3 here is CASSRRGQGSSIQETQYF. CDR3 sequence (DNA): TGTGCCAGCAGCCGTAGGGGACAGGGAAGTAGCATCCAAGAGACCCAGTACTTC.

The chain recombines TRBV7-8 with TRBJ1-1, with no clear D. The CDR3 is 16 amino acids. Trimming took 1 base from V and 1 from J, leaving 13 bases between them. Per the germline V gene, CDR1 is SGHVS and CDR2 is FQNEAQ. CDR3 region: CASSLVGRGGNTEAFF. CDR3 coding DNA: TGTGCCAGCAGCTTAGTAGGGAGAGGAGGGAACACTGAAGCTTTCTTT.

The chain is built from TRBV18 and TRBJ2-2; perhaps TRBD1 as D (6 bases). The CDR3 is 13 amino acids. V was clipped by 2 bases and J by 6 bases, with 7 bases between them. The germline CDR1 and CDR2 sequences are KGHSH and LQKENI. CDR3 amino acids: CASSPWGPGELFF. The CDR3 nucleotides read TGTGCCAGCTCACCATGGGGGCCCGGGGAGCTGTTTTTT.

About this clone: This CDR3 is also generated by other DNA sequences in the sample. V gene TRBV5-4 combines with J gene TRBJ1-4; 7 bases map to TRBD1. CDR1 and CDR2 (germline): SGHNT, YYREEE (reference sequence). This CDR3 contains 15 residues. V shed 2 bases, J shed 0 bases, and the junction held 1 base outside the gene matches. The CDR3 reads CASSFGTATNEKLFF. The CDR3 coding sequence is TGTGCCAGCAGCTTCGGGACAGCAACTAATGAAAAACTGTTTTTT. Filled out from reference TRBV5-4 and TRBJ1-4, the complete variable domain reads ETGVTQSPTHLIKTRGQQVTLRCSSQSGHNTVSWYQQALGQGPQFIFQYYREEENGRGNFPPRFSGLQFPNYSSELNVNALELDDSALYLCASSFGTATNEKLFFGSGTQLSVL.

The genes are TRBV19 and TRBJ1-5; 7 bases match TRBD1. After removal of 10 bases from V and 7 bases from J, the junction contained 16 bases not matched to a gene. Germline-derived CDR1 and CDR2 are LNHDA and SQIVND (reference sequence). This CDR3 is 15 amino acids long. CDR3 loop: CATDRVGLHRQPQHF. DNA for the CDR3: TGTGCCACTGACAGGGTCGGGCTTCATCGGCAGCCCCAGCATTTT.

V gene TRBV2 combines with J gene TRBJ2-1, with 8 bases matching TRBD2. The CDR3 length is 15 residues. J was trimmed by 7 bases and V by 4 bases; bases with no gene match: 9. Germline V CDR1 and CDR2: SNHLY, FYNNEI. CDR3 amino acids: CASSALAGGLNEQFF. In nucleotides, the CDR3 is TGTGCCAGCAGTGCTCTGGCGGGGGGATTGAATGAGCAGTTCTTC. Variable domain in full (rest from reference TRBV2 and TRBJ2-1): EPEVTQTPSHQVTQMGQEVILRCVPISNHLYFYWYRQILGQKVEFLVSFYNNEISEKSEIFDDQFSVERPDGSNFTLKIRSTKLEDSAMYFCASSALAGGLNEQFFGPGTRLTVL.

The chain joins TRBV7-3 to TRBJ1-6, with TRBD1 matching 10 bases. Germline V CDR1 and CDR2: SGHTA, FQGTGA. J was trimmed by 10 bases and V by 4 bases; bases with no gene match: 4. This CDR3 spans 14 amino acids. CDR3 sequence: CASSSGTGVSPLHF. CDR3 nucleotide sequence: TGTGCCAGCAGCTCCGGGACAGGGGTCTCACCCCTCCACTTT.

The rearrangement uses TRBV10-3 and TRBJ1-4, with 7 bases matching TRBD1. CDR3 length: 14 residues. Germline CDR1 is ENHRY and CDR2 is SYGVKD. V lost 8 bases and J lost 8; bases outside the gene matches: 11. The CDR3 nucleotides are TGTGCCATCGGGGAAGGGGGCGCGAACGAAAAACTGTTTTTT. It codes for CAIGEGGANEKLFF.

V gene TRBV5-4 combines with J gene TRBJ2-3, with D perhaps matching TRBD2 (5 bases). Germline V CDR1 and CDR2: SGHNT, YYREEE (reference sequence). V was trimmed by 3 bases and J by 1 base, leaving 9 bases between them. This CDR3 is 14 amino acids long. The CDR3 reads CASSSAGGTDTQYF. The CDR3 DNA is TGTGCCAGCAGCTCCGCCGGGGGCACAGATACGCAGTATTTT.

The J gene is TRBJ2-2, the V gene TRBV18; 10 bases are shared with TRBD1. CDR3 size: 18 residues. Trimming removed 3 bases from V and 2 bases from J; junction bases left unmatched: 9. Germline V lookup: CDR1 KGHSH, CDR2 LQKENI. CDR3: CASSPYPGTGANTGELFF. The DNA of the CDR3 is TGTGCCAGCTCACCTTATCCCGGGACAGGGGCAAACACCGGGGAGCTGTTTTTT. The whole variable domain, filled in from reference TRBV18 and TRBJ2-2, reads NAGVMQNPRHLVRRRGQEARLRCSPMKGHSHVYWYRQLPEEGLKFMVYLQKENIIDESGMPKERFSAEFPKEGPSILRIQQVVRGDSAAYFCASSPYPGTGANTGELFFGEGSRLTVL.

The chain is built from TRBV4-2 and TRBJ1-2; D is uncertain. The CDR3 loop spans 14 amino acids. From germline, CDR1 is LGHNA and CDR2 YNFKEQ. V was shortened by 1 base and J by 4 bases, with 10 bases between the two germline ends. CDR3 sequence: CASSQGFTGYGYTF. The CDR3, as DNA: TGTGCCAGCAGCCAAGGCTTTACCGGCTATGGCTACACCTTC.

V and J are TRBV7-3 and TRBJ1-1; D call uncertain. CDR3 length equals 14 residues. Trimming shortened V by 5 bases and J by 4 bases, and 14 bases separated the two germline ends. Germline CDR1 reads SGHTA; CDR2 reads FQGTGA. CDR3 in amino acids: CASSLQARSTEAFF. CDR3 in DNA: TGTGCCAGCAGCCTGCAAGCCAGGTCCACTGAAGCTTTCTTT.

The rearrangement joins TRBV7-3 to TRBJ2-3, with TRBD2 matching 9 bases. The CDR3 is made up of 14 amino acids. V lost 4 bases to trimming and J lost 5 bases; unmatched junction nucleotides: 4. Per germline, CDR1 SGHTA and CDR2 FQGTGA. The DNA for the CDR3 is TGTGCCAGCAGCTCCAAGCGGGGGGAAGATACGCAGTATTTT. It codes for CASSSKRGEDTQYF.

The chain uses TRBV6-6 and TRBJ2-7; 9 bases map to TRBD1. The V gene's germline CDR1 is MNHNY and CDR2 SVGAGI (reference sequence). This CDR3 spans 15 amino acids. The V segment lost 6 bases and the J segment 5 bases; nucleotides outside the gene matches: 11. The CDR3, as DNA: TGTGCCAGCAGCCCTGAGGGACAGGGATCCAACGAGCAGTACTTC. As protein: CASSPEGQGSNEQYF.

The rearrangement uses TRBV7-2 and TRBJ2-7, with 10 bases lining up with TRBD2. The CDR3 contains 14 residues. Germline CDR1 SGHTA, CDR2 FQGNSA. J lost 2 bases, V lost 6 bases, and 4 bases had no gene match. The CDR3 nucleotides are TGTGCCAGCAGGGCTACTAGCGGGGCCTACGAGCAGTACTTC. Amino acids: CASRATSGAYEQYF.

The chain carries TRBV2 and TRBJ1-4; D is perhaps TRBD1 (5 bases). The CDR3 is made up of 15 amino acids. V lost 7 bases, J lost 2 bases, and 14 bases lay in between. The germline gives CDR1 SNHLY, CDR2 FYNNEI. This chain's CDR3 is CASTMIGVTNEKLFF. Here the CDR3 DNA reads TGTGCCAGCACAATGATAGGGGTTACTAATGAAAAACTGTTTTTT.